The present T cell receptor (beta chain) was sequenced within a study of T cell repertoires in cytomegalovirus infection. In the study overall: HLA-B-restricted CMV epitopes that are well studied were used alongside recently identified HLA-C-restricted ones. Public TCR beta signature analysis indicated the presence of both CMV infection and matching HLA type. Study findings and constraints: CMV-specific HLA-C-restricted TCR beta clonotypes dominated the ex vivo response. Cumulative public TCR beta family frequency identified carriers of CMV plus the relevant HLA.

From the reads, TCRdb called clonotypes with MiXCR, one entry per CDR3 protein. In the table there are 900,000 to 950,000 distinct CDR3 sequences, around 32% of which are singletons. Of note for this clonotype: Its antigen is not known.

The CDR3 is 13 amino acids. The germline V gene encodes CDR1 MNHEY and CDR2 SMNVEV (reference sequence). With 8 bases removed from V and 3 bases from J, the gap between germline ends came to 8 bases. The sequence was obtained from a human donor in good health (CMV status not recorded). Some clones in this sample may be carry-over from other donors' samples. Here the sequenced sample was cultured CD8+ T cells from PBMCs, taken from culture after CMV antigen stimulation. V and J are TRBV27 and TRBJ2-6; D gene ambiguous. For the CDR3, the DNA is TGTGCCAGCCACAGCTTTGGGGCCAACGTCCTGACTTTC. It codes for CASHSFGANVLTF.